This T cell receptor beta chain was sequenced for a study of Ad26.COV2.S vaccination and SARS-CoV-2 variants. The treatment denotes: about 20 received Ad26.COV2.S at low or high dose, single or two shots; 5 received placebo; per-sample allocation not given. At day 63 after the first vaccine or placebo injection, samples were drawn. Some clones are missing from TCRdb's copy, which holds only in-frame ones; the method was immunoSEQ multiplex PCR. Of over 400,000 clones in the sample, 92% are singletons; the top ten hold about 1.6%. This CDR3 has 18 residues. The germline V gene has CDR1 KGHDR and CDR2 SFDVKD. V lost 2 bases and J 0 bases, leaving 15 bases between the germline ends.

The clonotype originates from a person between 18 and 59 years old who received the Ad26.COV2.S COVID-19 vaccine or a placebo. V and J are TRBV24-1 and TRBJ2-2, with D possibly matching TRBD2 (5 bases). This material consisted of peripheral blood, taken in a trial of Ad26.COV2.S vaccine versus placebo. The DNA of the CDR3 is TGTGCCACCAGTGATTCATCGCTTCGGGATTCGAACACCGGGGAGCTGTTTTTT. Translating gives CATSDSSLRDSNTGELFF.